The 31 T cell receptor beta chains below all came from one sample that was sequenced in a study of T cell responses to AZD1222 COVID-19 vaccine. Sequenced by immunoSEQ multiplex PCR; TCRdb stores in-frame clones only, minus some. There are about 26,000 clones in the sample; roughly 88% occur only once, and approximately 2.6% lies in the top ten. The sample here was peripheral blood, taken 28 days after the second AZD1222 dose. The receptor source for this set is an adult who received the AZD1222 COVID-19 vaccine.

The chain employs TRBV7-2 and TRBJ1-5, with 10 positions matching TRBD1. The trim removed 1 base at V and 6 bases at J, leaving 6 bases unmatched. CDR3 size: 16 residues. Germline CDR1 reads SGHTA; CDR2 reads FQGNSA. CDR3 sequence reads: CASSLVHRTGGQPQHF. Written as DNA, the CDR3 is TGTGCCAGCAGCTTAGTTCACCGGACAGGGGGTCAGCCCCAGCATTTT.

This chain joins TRBV19 and TRBJ1-3; D is ambiguous. The germline CDR1 and CDR2 sequences are LNHDA and SQIVND (reference sequence). The ends were cut back, 1 base at V and 3 bases at J, with 10 bases in the middle. The CDR3 is made up of 15 amino acids. CDR3 sequence: CASSIVPTIGNTIYF. The CDR3 nucleotides read TGTGCCAGTAGTATAGTCCCTACTATTGGAAACACCATATATTTT.

This clone was found once. This chain joins TRBV3-1 (or the pseudogene TRBV3-2) and TRBJ2-3; no definite D call. Deletions cut 1 base from V and 7 bases from J, with 3 bases between. The CDR3 loop spans 11 amino acids. Germline loops: CDR1 LGHDT, CDR2 YNNKEL (reference sequence). The CDR3 bases are TGTGCCAGCAGCCAAGGAAATACGCAGTATTTT. Protein sequence: CASSQGNTQYF.

V usage is TRBV6-5 and J usage is TRBJ1-3; tentatively, D is TRBD1 (5 bases). Germline V CDR1 and CDR2: MNHEY, SVGAGI. This CDR3 has 15 residues. The ends were cut back, 6 bases at V and 2 bases at J, with 14 bases in the middle. Here the CDR3 reads CASSPGVGAGNTIYF. CDR3 nucleotide sequence: TGTGCCAGCAGCCCGGGGGTTGGCGCTGGAAACACCATATATTTT.

This chain connects TRBV20-1 to TRBJ1-1; 7 bases map to TRBD1. This CDR3 spans 11 amino acids. The germline CDR1 and CDR2 sequences are DFQATT and SNEGSKA (reference sequence). V trimming: 4 bases; J trimming: 6 bases; junction bases outside the gene matches: 2. DNA of the CDR3: TGCAGTGCTACAGGGGGGTCTGAAGCTTTCTTT. It encodes CSATGGSEAFF.

The chain carries TRBV9 and TRBJ1-1, with unresolved D. Trimming shortened V by 1 base and J by 1 base, and 11 bases separated the two germline ends. The germline gives CDR1 SGDLS, CDR2 YYNGEE. The CDR3 consists of 15 residues. For the CDR3, the DNA is TGTGCCAGCAGCGTAAGCACAACCGGGAACACTGAAGCTTTCTTT. Translated, it gives CASSVSTTGNTEAFF.

The chain employs TRBV2 and TRBJ2-3; tentative D call: TRBD2 (6 bases). CDR1 is SNHLY, CDR2 FYNNEI, per germline. V lost 1 base and J 10 bases, leaving 9 bases between the germline ends. The CDR3 contains 12 residues. Here the CDR3 reads CASSEGTIAQYF. The CDR3 region has the DNA TGTGCCAGCAGTGAAGGGACTATAGCGCAGTATTTT.

The chain links TRBV6-1 to TRBJ2-7; D gene ambiguous. This CDR3 contains 11 residues. Germline CDR1 is MNHNS and CDR2 is SASEGT. V was clipped by 2 bases and J by 12 bases, with 11 bases between them. The CDR3: CASSERSVSYF. For the CDR3, the DNA is TGTGCCAGCAGTGAACGGAGCGTTTCGTACTTC.

This clone was counted between two and nine times. The chain is built from TRBV28 and TRBJ1-2; TRBD1 matches at 7 bases. The germline gives CDR1 MDHEN, CDR2 SYDVKM. Germline trimming cut 6 bases from V and 0 bases from J; bases unmatched to any gene: 10. The CDR3 runs to 16 residues. This chain's CDR3 is CASRIGTEVSNYGYTF. The CDR3 DNA sequence: TGTGCCAGCAGGATCGGGACAGAAGTTTCTAACTATGGCTACACCTTC.

The V call is TRBV27, the J call TRBJ2-1; TRBD2 agrees at 7 bases. V gave up 6 bases and J gave up 10 bases; unmatched junction bases: 6. The CDR3 totals 12 residues. The germline V gene encodes CDR1 MNHEY and CDR2 SMNVEV (reference sequence). This CDR3 reads CASSRPGGEQFF. As DNA, the CDR3 is TGTGCCAGCAGCCGCCCCGGGGGGGAGCAGTTCTTC.

This clone was seen a single time. V is TRBV7-2 and J is TRBJ2-4; 9 bases align to TRBD2. Germline-derived CDR1 and CDR2 are SGHTA and FQGNSA. This CDR3 comprises 16 residues. Losses at the gene ends were 2 bases for V and 13 bases for J; bases not matched to a gene: 15. As DNA, the CDR3 is TGTGCCAGCAGCTTAAGATGGGCGGGGGGGCCGCTTATCCAGTACTTC. This encodes CASSLRWAGGPLIQYF.

The chain employs TRBV7-2 and TRBJ2-1, with D perhaps given as TRBD1 or TRBD2 (6 bases each). The germline V gene encodes CDR1 SGHTA and CDR2 FQGNSA. The CDR3 contains 13 residues. The ends were cut back, 5 bases at V and 3 bases at J, with 8 bases in the middle. The DNA for the CDR3 is TGTGCCAGCAGCGCGGGACACTACAATGAGCAGTTCTTC. It specifies CASSAGHYNEQFF.

This chain connects TRBV9 to TRBJ2-1; a possible D gene is TRBD1 (5 bases). The CDR3 totals 16 residues. From germline, CDR1 is SGDLS and CDR2 YYNGEE. V gave up 4 bases and J gave up 4 bases, with 18 bases separating them. CDR3 nucleotides: TGTGCCAGCAGCCCTGGTGACAGCTCCTTTTACAATGAGCAGTTCTTC. The encoded protein is CASSPGDSSFYNEQFF.

The gene calls are TRBV5-3 and TRBJ1-2, with D unresolved. TRBV5-3 is an ORF; its function is uncertain. V dropped 4 bases and J dropped 7 bases, with 14 bases sitting between them. The CDR3 consists of 13 residues. As DNA, the CDR3 is TGTGCCAGAAGCACCGACGGAGGAGGTGGCTACACCTTC. Its translation: CARSTDGGGGYTF.

Regarding this clone: Different DNA sequences within this sample yield the same CDR3. The rearrangement joins TRBV6-1 to TRBJ1-1, with 8 positions matching TRBD1. Germline V gene data show CDR1 as MNHNS and CDR2 as SASEGT. The ends lost 3 bases at V and 5 bases at J; junction bases unmatched: 5. The CDR3 runs 14 residues. Here the CDR3 reads CASSDQGAVTEAFF. In nucleotides, the CDR3 is TGTGCCAGCAGTGATCAGGGGGCGGTGACTGAAGCTTTCTTT.

The chain employs TRBV9 and TRBJ2-5; D may be TRBD1 (6 bases). Germline CDR1 and CDR2: SGDLS and YYNGEE. V lost 3 bases and J lost 4, with 16 bases in between. The CDR3 spans 15 residues. The CDR3 nucleotides read TGTGCCAGCAGCGACCACAGGGTCGGTGGAGAGACCCAGTACTTC. Its translation is CASSDHRVGGETQYF.

The chain has TRBV7-2 and TRBJ2-7, with 7 bases aligning to TRBD1. Germline CDR1 reads SGHTA; CDR2 reads FQGNSA. The CDR3 sequence is 15 residues long. J gave up 6 bases and V 5 bases, and 13 bases lay outside the gene matches. The CDR3 loop reads CASSQIGQGVGEQYF. The CDR3 coding sequence is TGTGCCAGCAGCCAAATTGGGCAGGGGGTGGGCGAGCAGTACTTC.

The chain employs TRBV13 and TRBJ1-2, with a weak D call TRBD1 (6 bases). Trimming removed 5 bases at V and 4 bases at J, with 17 bases between. This CDR3 contains 15 residues. Looked up from germline, CDR1 is PRHDT and CDR2 is FYEKMQ (reference sequence). CDR3 in DNA: TGTGCCAGCAGCCTACAGGGTACCGTCGTCTATGGCTACACCTTC. Its translation: CASSLQGTVVYGYTF.

The genes are TRBV18 and TRBJ2-4, with a tentative D call TRBD2 (6 bases). Germline V CDR1 and CDR2: KGHSH, LQKENI. V was clipped by 0 bases and J by 4 bases, with 7 bases between them. The CDR3 extends over 14 amino acids. The CDR3 spells CASSPPAGKNIQYF. The CDR3 coding sequence is TGTGCCAGCTCACCACCGGCGGGGAAAAACATTCAGTACTTC.

With regard to this clone: A junction end diverges from the germline sequence, so it may reflect a read error. The chain employs TRBV2 and TRBJ2-1; a possible D gene is TRBD2 (5 bases). From germline, CDR1 is SNHLY and CDR2 FYNNEI. CDR3 length equals 11 residues. CDR3 bases: TGTGCCAGCACTGAACGGGGAGAGCAGTTCTTC. It specifies CASTERGEQFF.

The gene calls are TRBV7-9 and TRBJ1-1, with D possibly being TRBD1 (5 bases). V was cut by 5 bases and J by 3 bases, with 13 bases left in between. The CDR3 totals 14 residues. Germline assignment: CDR1 SEHNR and CDR2 FQNEAQ (reference sequence). Here the CDR3 reads CASSNRDGYTEAFF. CDR3 DNA: TGTGCCAGCAGCAACCGGGACGGTTACACTGAAGCTTTCTTT.

This CDR3 reads CAWRVGDNSPLHF. In DNA, the CDR3 is TGTGCCTGGAGAGTAGGAGATAATTCACCCCTCCACTTT. The gene calls are TRBV30 and TRBJ1-6; no reliable D call. V lost 3 bases and J 5 bases, leaving 8 bases between the germline ends. The CDR3 contains 13 residues. Germline CDR1 and CDR2: GTSNPN and SVGIG (reference sequence).

This clone came up a few times. This chain links TRBV4-3 with TRBJ1-4; D is undetermined. This CDR3 spans 14 amino acids. Trimming took 7 bases from V and 0 from J, leaving 9 bases between them. Germline V gives CDR1 LGHNA, CDR2 YSLEER. The CDR3 spells CASMQEATNEKLFF. CDR3 DNA: TGCGCCAGCATGCAGGAAGCAACTAATGAAAAACTGTTTTTT.

The gene calls are TRBV5-6 and TRBJ2-3; D might be TRBD1 or TRBD2, each matching 6 bases. V lost 4 bases to trimming and J lost 5 bases, with 11 bases between them. CDR1 and CDR2 (germline): SGHDT, YYEEEE. The CDR3 has 13 amino acids. For the CDR3, the DNA is TGTGCCAGCAGCGGGGGGCCGGGAGATACGCAGTATTTT. It translates to CASSGGPGDTQYF.

The chain carries TRBV7-2 and TRBJ1-3; TRBD1 might be the D (5 bases). Germline CDR1 is SGHTA and CDR2 is FQGNSA. V was shortened by 5 bases and J by 7 bases, with 12 bases between the two germline ends. The CDR3 is 13 amino acids. The CDR3 nucleotides are TGTGCCAGCAGCCGCGGGGGTGAGAACACCATATATTTT. It yields the protein CASSRGGENTIYF.

The chain joins TRBV2 to TRBJ2-5; TRBD2 is a possible D gene (6 bases). Trimming removed 1 base at V and 4 bases at J, with 13 bases between. CDR3 length equals 15 residues. Per the germline V gene, CDR1 is SNHLY and CDR2 is FYNNEI. CDR3 DNA sequence: TGTGCCAGCAGTGAAGGGGGGACCGGGGGAGAGACCCAGTACTTC. It codes for CASSEGGTGGETQYF.

The chain joins TRBV19 to TRBJ1-5; 7 bases agree with TRBD1. Germline V gene data show CDR1 as LNHDA and CDR2 as SQIVND (reference sequence). V was clipped by 5 bases and J by 6 bases; unmatched bases: 10. The CDR3 covers 15 residues. CDR3 sequence: CASSPYDRVAQPQHF. In nucleotides, the CDR3 is TGTGCCAGTAGTCCTTACGACAGGGTGGCTCAGCCCCAGCATTTT.

This chain joins TRBV20-1 and TRBJ2-3; TRBD1 matches at 11 bases. Trimming at V came to 3 bases and at J to 4 bases, leaving 6 bases not matched to a gene. The V gene's germline CDR1 is DFQATT and CDR2 SNEGSKA (reference sequence). The CDR3 spans 15 residues. The CDR3: CSASTPGQGADTQYF. In DNA form, the CDR3 reads TGCAGTGCTAGTACCCCGGGACAGGGGGCAGATACGCAGTATTTT.

The chain combines TRBV4-1 with TRBJ2-1; no clear D. Trimming removed 6 bases from V and 12 bases from J, with 21 bases in between. The germline CDR1 and CDR2 sequences are MGHRA and YSYEKL. The CDR3 runs to 14 residues. The CDR3 sequence: CASRYGPYNEGQFF. CDR3 sequence (DNA): TGCGCCAGCAGATACGGGCCCTACAATGAAGGGCAGTTCTTC.

This clone was detected only once. The chain combines TRBV2 with TRBJ2-7; 8 bases match TRBD1. J lost 2 bases, V lost 6 bases, and 6 bases had no gene match. Germline-derived CDR1 and CDR2 are SNHLY and FYNNEI. The CDR3 runs 14 residues. In DNA, the CDR3 is TGTGCCAGCAGGCTAGACAGGGGACCCTACGAGCAGTACTTC. Its translation is CASRLDRGPYEQYF.

This clone was seen a few times. The rearrangement uses TRBV21-1 and TRBJ1-5; TRBD1, the table's D call, lacks a check against the DNA. TRBV21-1 is noted as a pseudogene. There are 19 residues in the CDR3. CDR3 sequence (DNA): TGTGCCAGCAGCAAAGAACCTGACAAACCAGTTTATAGCAATCAGCCCCAGCATTTT. Translation: CASSKEPDKPVYSNQPQHF.